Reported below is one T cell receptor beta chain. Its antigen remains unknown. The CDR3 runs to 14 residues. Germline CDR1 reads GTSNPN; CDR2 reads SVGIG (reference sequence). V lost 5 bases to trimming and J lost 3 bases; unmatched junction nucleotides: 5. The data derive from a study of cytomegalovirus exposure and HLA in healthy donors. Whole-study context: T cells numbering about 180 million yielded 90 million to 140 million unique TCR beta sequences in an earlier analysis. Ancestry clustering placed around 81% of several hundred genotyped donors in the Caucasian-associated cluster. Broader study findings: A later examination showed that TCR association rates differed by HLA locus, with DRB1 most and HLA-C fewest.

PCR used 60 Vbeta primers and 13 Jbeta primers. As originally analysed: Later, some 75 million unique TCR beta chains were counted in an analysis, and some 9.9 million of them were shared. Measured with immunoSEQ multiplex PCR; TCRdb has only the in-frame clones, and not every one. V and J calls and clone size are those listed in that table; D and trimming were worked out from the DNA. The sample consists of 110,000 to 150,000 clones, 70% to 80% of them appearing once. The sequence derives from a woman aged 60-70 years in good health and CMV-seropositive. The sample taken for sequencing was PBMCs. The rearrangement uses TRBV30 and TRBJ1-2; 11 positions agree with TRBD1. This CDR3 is CAWARDRGYYGYTF. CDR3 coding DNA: TGTGCCTGGGCCCGGGACAGGGGGTACTATGGCTACACCTTC. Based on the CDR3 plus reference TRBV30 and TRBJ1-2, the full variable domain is SQTIHQWPATLVQPVGSPLSLECTVEGTSNPNLYWYRQAAGRGLQLLFYSVGIGQISSEVPQNLSASRPQDRQFILSSKKLLLSDSGFYLCAWARDRGYYGYTFGSGTRLTVV.